Each of the 9 T cell receptor beta chains below was sequenced from the same sample in a study of cytomegalovirus exposure and HLA in healthy donors. Amplification used 60 Vbeta primers and 13 Jbeta primers. Profiling relied on immunoSEQ multiplex PCR, and the TCRdb table lists in-frame clones only, not all of them. The sample has 160,000 or so clones, roughly 80% seen once; the top ten hold around 9.8%. The sample was PBMCs. Receptors originate from a young man in good health and CMV-seropositive.

This sequence joins TRBV2 and TRBJ2-2, with 11 bases that match TRBD1. Germline CDR1 reads SNHLY; CDR2 reads FYNNEI. The CDR3 consists of 14 residues. V trimming: 8 bases; J trimming: 3 bases; junction bases outside the gene matches: 2. CDR3 loop: CASGQGADTGELFF. For the CDR3, the DNA is TGTGCCAGCGGACAGGGGGCCGACACCGGGGAGCTGTTTTTT.

The V call is TRBV6-1, the J call TRBJ2-5, with 10 bases that match TRBD2. Per the germline V gene, CDR1 is MNHNS and CDR2 is SASEGT. Trimming cost V 6 bases and J 3 bases; bases outside gene matches: 4. The CDR3 is made up of 14 amino acids. The CDR3 is CASSRGLAEETQYF. The CDR3 coding sequence is TGTGCCAGCAGCCGAGGACTAGCGGAAGAGACCCAGTACTTC.

V and J are TRBV19 and TRBJ1-5; 8 bases align to TRBD1. With 7 bases clipped from V and 1 base from J, the junction kept 6 bases outside the gene matches. Germline V gene lookup returns CDR1 LNHDA and CDR2 SQIVND (reference sequence). The CDR3 covers 15 residues. CDR3 in DNA: TGTGCCAGTACTCTTGGACAGGGCAGCAATCAGCCCCAGCATTTT. Translation gives CASTLGQGSNQPQHF.

The gene calls are TRBV2 and TRBJ2-5, with TRBD2 as a possible D gene (6 bases). Judging by the DNA end, TRBJ2-7 fits better; the J call may be wrong. The germline CDR1 and CDR2 sequences are SNHLY and FYNNEI. The CDR3 is made up of 12 amino acids. The CDR3, as DNA: TGTGCCAGCAGGGAGGGAGGTTACGAGCAGTACTTC. It codes for CASREGGYEQYF.

This chain connects TRBV10-1 to TRBJ2-3; TRBD2 matches 7 bases. There are 16 residues in the CDR3. Germline V CDR1 and CDR2: WNHNN, SYGVQD (reference sequence). V dropped 5 bases and J dropped 4; count of bases not matched to a gene: 12. DNA of the CDR3: TGCGCCAGCAGTAGGACCGCGCGGGCGGGGGCAGATACGCAGTATTTT. Translation gives CASSRTARAGADTQYF.

The chain combines TRBV2 with TRBJ1-2; D call uncertain. The CDR3 extends over 13 amino acids. V was clipped by 4 bases and J by 7 bases, with 13 bases between them. CDR1 and CDR2 (germline): SNHLY, FYNNEI. For the CDR3, the DNA is TGTGCCAGCAGTGCGGGCAAGCGGGCTGGCTACACCTTC. Translating gives CASSAGKRAGYTF.

The genes are TRBV5-1 and TRBJ1-5; tentatively, D is TRBD1 (6 bases). V lost 4 bases and J lost 3, with 11 bases in between. CDR1 is SGHRS, CDR2 YFSETQ, per germline. The CDR3 is made up of 14 amino acids. The CDR3 loop reads CASSEGHPNQPQHF. As DNA, the CDR3 is TGCGCCAGCAGCGAGGGACACCCCAATCAGCCCCAGCATTTT. Drawing the rest from reference TRBV5-1 and TRBJ1-5, the complete variable domain is KAGVTQTPRYLIKTRGQQVTLSCSPISGHRSVSWYQQTPGQGLQFLFEYFSETQRNKGNFPGRFSGRQFSNSRSEMNVSTLELGDSALYLCASSEGHPNQPQHFGDGTRLSIL.

This clone was counted a single time. This rearrangement joins TRBV7-2 to TRBJ1-3, with a possible D match to TRBD1 (5 bases). V lost 3 bases, J lost 0 bases, and 12 bases lay in between. The germline V gene has CDR1 SGHTA and CDR2 FQGNSA. The CDR3 consists of 16 residues. CDR3 nucleotides: TGTGCCAGCAGCTTGGGACTTATGAGCTCTGGAAACACCATATATTTT. Protein product: CASSLGLMSSGNTIYF.

The V and J genes are TRBV4-3 and TRBJ1-1; a possible D gene is TRBD1 (6 bases). V gave up 0 bases and J gave up 1 base, with 18 bases separating them. The CDR3 totals 18 residues. Germline V CDR1 and CDR2: LGHNA, YSLEER. CDR3 amino acids: CASSQDAPLEDRNTEAFF. The CDR3, as DNA: TGCGCCAGCAGCCAAGATGCTCCGTTAGAGGACAGGAACACTGAAGCTTTCTTT.